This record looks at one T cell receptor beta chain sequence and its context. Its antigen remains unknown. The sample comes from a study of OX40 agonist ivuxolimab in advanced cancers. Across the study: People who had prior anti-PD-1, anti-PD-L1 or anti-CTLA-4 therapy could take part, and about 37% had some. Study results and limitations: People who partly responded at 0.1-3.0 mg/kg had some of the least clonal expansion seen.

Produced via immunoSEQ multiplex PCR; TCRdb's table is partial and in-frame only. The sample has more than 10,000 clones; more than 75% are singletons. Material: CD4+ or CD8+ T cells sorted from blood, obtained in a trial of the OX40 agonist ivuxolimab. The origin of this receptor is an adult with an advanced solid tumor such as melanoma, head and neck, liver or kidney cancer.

In DNA, the CDR3 is TGTGCCAGCAGTGGTAGTGCTAGCGGAACCTACGAGCAGTACTTC. Residues: CASSGSASGTYEQYF. This sequence joins TRBV9 and TRBJ2-7; TRBD2 matches at 7 bases. Per the germline V gene, CDR1 is SGDLS and CDR2 is YYNGEE. The CDR3 spans 15 residues. V was pared by 5 bases and J by 2 bases, with 10 bases of the junction left unmatched.